A single sample is the source of the 6 T cell receptor beta chains below, sequenced in a study of blood T cell repertoires in COVID-19. Produced via immunoSEQ multiplex PCR; TCRdb's table is partial and in-frame only. The repertoire holds almost 250,000 clones, with approximately 90% as singletons. The sample comprised PBMCs or T cells enriched from blood (not recorded which). All receptors derive from a woman between 25 and 40 years old who had recovered from COVID-19.

The chain's CDR3 is CASSERTSGNTGELFF. CDR3 nucleotides: TGTGCCAGCAGCGAAAGGACTAGCGGGAACACCGGGGAGCTGTTTTTT. The gene calls are TRBV7-6 and TRBJ2-2, with 10 nucleotides matching TRBD2. The CDR3 spans 16 residues. Unmatched junction bases numbered 4, after V lost 5 bases and J lost 1 base. The germline V gene has CDR1 SGHVS and CDR2 FNYEAQ.

The chain couples TRBV21-1 to TRBJ1-1; TRBD1, the table's D call, lacks a check against the DNA. TRBV21-1 is classified as a pseudogene. The CDR3 sequence is 14 residues long. The CDR3 nucleotides are TGTGCCAGCAACCGTACAGGGGAGTGCACTGAAGCTTTCTTT. This sequence encodes CASNRTGECTEAFF.

This clone was observed once. The chain combines TRBV19 with TRBJ1-4, with a possible D match to TRBD1 (6 bases). CDR1 and CDR2 from the germline V gene are LNHDA and SQIVND (reference sequence). The CDR3 loop spans 16 amino acids. Deletions cut 2 bases from V and 7 bases from J, with 17 bases between. The CDR3 DNA is TGTGCCAGTAGTATATCTGGGACACGGTGGCGTGAAAAACTGTTTTTT. This encodes CASSISGTRWREKLFF.

The J gene is TRBJ2-1, the V gene TRBV9; D perhaps matches TRBD2 (7 bases). Per germline, CDR1 SGDLS and CDR2 YYNGEE. The V end lost 0 bases, the J end lost 3 bases, and 10 bases lay between the germline ends. This CDR3 contains 15 residues. CDR3 nucleotides: TGTGCCAGCAGCGTAGGGGAGGGGGGCTACAATGAGCAGTTCTTC. This translates into CASSVGEGGYNEQFF.

The chain recombines TRBV11-3 with TRBJ2-1; 11 nucleotides agree with TRBD1. Germline CDR1 and CDR2: SGHNT and YENEEA. The CDR3 runs to 15 residues. The J segment lost 6 bases and the V segment lost 5 bases, leaving 6 bases of the junction unmatched. DNA for the CDR3: TGTGCCAGCAGCCCCCGGGACAGGGGGGGCAATGAGCAGTTCTTC. The encoded protein is CASSPRDRGGNEQFF.

The V and J genes are TRBV29-1 and TRBJ2-5; D uncertain. This CDR3 is 12 amino acids long. Between the trimmed V and J ends, which lost 7 bases and 2 bases, there was a span of 11 bases. CDR1 and CDR2 from the germline V gene are SQVTM and ANQGSEA. The CDR3 loop reads CSARQNQETQYF. The CDR3 bases are TGCAGCGCTAGACAAAATCAAGAGACCCAGTACTTC.